One and the same sample provided the 4 T cell receptor beta chains below, sequenced in a study of blood T cell repertoires in COVID-19. TCRdb's table, derived via immunoSEQ multiplex PCR, lists solely in-frame clones and lacks some. The sample contains about 110,000 clones, about 83% of which appear only once. The specimen was peripheral blood. These receptors all come from a woman between 65 and 79 years old with acute or convalescent COVID-19.

The chain uses TRBV6-5 and TRBJ1-1, with D tentatively TRBD1 (5 bases). CDR1 and CDR2 from the germline V gene are MNHEY and SVGAGI. The CDR3 covers 14 residues. The ends were cut back, 2 bases at V and 4 bases at J, with 11 bases in the middle. CDR3 amino acids: CASSYPGGVTEAFF. In DNA form, the CDR3 reads TGTGCCAGCAGTTACCCCGGGGGAGTCACTGAAGCTTTCTTT.

The chain is built from TRBV24-1 and TRBJ2-5; TRBD1 matches 10 bases. Germline loops: CDR1 KGHDR, CDR2 SFDVKD. J was trimmed by 5 bases and V by 2 bases; bases with no gene match: 7. There are 16 residues in the CDR3. CDR3 protein: CATSDSAGTGVETQYF. DNA of the CDR3: TGTGCCACCAGTGATTCAGCCGGGACAGGGGTGGAGACCCAGTACTTC.

The chain combines TRBV10-2 with TRBJ2-7; TRBD2 aligns across 7 bases. The CDR3 loop spans 13 amino acids. Losses at the gene ends were 3 bases for V and 7 bases for J; bases not matched to a gene: 6. CDR1 is WSHSY, CDR2 SAAADI, per germline. The CDR3 DNA is TGCGCCAGCAGTGATCAGTGGGGGGGAGAGCAGTACTTC. It specifies CASSDQWGGEQYF.

The J gene is TRBJ1-1, the V gene TRBV7-8; the D gene is possibly TRBD1 (5 bases). Germline V gene lookup returns CDR1 SGHVS and CDR2 FQNEAQ. CDR3 length: 13 residues. V was cut by 5 bases and J by 7 bases, with 14 bases left in between. DNA of the CDR3: TGTGCCAGCAGCCGACAGACCGGGGATGAAGCTTTCTTT. Protein sequence: CASSRQTGDEAFF.